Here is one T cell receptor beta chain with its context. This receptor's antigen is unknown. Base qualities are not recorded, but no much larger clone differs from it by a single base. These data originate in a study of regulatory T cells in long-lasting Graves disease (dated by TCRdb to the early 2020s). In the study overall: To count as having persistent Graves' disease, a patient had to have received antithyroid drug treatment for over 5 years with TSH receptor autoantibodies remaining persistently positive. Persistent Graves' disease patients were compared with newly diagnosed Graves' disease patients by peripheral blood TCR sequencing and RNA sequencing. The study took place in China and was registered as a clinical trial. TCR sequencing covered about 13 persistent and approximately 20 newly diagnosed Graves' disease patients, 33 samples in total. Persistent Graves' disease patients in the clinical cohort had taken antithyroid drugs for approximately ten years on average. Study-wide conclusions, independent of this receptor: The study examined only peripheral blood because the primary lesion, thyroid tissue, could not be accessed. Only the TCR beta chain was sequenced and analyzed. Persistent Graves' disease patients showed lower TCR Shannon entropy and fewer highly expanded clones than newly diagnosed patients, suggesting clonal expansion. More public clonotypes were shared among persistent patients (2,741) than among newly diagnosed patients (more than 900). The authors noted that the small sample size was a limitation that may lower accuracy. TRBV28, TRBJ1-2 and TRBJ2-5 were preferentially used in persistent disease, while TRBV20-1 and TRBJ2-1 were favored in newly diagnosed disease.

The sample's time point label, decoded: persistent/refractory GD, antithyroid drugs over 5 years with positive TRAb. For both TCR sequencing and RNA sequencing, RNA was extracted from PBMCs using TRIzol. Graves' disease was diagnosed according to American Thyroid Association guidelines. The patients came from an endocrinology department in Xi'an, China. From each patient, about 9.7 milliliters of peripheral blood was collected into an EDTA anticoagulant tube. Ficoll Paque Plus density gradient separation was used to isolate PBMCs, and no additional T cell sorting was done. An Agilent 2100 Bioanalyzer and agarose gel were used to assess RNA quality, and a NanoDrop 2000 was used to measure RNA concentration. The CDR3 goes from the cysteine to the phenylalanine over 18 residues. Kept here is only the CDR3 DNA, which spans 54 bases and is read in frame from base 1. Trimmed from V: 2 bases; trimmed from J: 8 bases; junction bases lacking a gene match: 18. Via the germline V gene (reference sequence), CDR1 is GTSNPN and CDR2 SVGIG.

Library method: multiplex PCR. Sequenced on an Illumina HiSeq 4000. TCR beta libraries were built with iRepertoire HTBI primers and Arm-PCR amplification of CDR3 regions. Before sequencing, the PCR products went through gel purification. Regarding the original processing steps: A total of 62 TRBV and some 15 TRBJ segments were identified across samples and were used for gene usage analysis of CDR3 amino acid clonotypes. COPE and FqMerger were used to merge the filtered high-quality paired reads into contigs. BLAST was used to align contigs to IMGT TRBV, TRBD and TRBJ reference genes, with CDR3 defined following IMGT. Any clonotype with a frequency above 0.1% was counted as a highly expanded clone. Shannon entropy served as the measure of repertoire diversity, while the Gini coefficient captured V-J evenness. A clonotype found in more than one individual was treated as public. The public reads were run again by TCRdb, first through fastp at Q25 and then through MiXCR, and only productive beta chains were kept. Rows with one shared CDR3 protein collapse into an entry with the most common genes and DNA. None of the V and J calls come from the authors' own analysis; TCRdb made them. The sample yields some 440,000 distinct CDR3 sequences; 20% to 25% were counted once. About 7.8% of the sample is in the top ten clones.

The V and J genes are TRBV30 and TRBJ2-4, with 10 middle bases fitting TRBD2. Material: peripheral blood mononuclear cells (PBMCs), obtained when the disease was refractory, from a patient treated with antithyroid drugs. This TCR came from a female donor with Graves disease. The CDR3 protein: CAWSSSGGGGRDLDIQYF. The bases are TGTGCCTGGAGTTCTAGCGGGGGAGGGGGTCGGGATTTGGACATTCAGTACTTC.